This T cell receptor (beta chain) stems from a study of cytomegalovirus exposure and HLA in healthy donors. The junction had 8 bases not matched to a gene; V was cut back by 6 bases and J by 6 bases. Germline V lookup: CDR1 ENHRY, CDR2 SYGVKD. The CDR3 contains 16 residues. The PCR contained 60 Vbeta and 13 Jbeta primers. Sequencing used immunoSEQ multiplex PCR; TCRdb keeps in-frame clones, though not all of them. The sample lists tens of thousands of clones, roughly 80% occurring once. The sample was PBMCs. J is TRBJ2-2 and V is TRBV10-3, with 12 bases aligning to TRBD2. This receptor was identified in a man aged 30 to 45 in good health and CMV-seropositive. The chain's CDR3 is CAIRPASGGEAGELFF. DNA of the CDR3: TGTGCCATCAGACCCGCTAGCGGGGGGGAGGCCGGGGAGCTGTTTTTT.